The 8 T cell receptor beta chains below come from one sample, sequenced in a study of shared clonotypes between healthy human individuals. Produced via immunoSEQ multiplex PCR; TCRdb's table is partial and in-frame only. The sample lists some 490,000 clones; 78% were seen once. The sample was PBMCs. All receptors derive from a middle-aged woman in good health. Some clones in this sample may be carry-over from other donors' samples.

The genes are TRBV6-1 and TRBJ1-5; D uncertain. This CDR3 region has 13 residues. V lost 5 bases and J 3 bases, leaving 8 bases between the germline ends. Germline CDR1 is MNHNS and CDR2 is SASEGT. The CDR3 sequence: CASSFTPNQPQHF. The CDR3 coding sequence is TGTGCCAGCAGTTTTACTCCCAATCAGCCCCAGCATTTT.

This chain joins TRBV30 and TRBJ1-1; possibly TRBD1 for D (6 bases). V lost 0 bases and J 1 base, leaving 9 bases between the germline ends. The germline V gene has CDR1 GTSNPN and CDR2 SVGIG (reference sequence). The CDR3 runs to 14 residues. CDR3 amino acids: CAWSVRGQNTEAFF. The DNA of the CDR3 is TGTGCCTGGAGTGTACGGGGACAGAACACTGAAGCTTTCTTT.

The chain has TRBV7-2 and TRBJ2-1; 14 bases agree with TRBD2. J lost 8 bases, V lost 2 bases, and 11 bases had no gene match. Germline CDR1 reads SGHTA; CDR2 reads FQGNSA. The length of the CDR3 is 18 residues. As DNA, the CDR3 is TGTGCCAGCAGCTTACGGACCGGGACTAGCGGGAGTCACTATGAGCAGTTCTTC. It specifies CASSLRTGTSGSHYEQFF.

The V and J genes are TRBV28 and TRBJ2-7; D remains unclear. The germline V gene encodes CDR1 MDHEN and CDR2 SYDVKM. With 10 bases removed from V and 4 bases from J, the gap between germline ends came to 11 bases. The CDR3 consists of 11 residues. Here the CDR3 DNA reads TGTGCCACCCGCCTAGGGTACGAGCAGTACTTC. It codes for CATRLGYEQYF.

This chain joins TRBV27 and TRBJ2-5, with TRBD2 identical over 8 bases. The CDR3 has 15 residues. The germline V gene has CDR1 MNHEY and CDR2 SMNVEV (reference sequence). Losses at the gene ends were 3 bases for V and 11 bases for J; bases not matched to a gene: 14. In DNA, the CDR3 is TGTGCCAGCAGTTTTTTTGCGGGAGGCCTTCCGGAGCAGTACTTC. It yields the protein CASSFFAGGLPEQYF.

The chain employs TRBV13 and TRBJ2-7; D not resolved. The ends were cut back, 7 bases at V and 0 bases at J, with 16 bases in the middle. Germline CDR1 is PRHDT and CDR2 is FYEKMQ (reference sequence). The CDR3 is 15 amino acids. In nucleotides, the CDR3 is TGTGCCAGCAACTACGACCCACAAAGCTCCTACGAGCAGTACTTC. Translated: CASNYDPQSSYEQYF.

The CDR3 bases are TGTGCCAGCAGCTTGGTTCAGGGGGTGAGCACTGAAGCTTTCTTT. It codes for CASSLVQGVSTEAFF. The chain recombines TRBV5-6 with TRBJ1-1; 7 bases match TRBD1. The J segment lost 4 bases and the V segment lost 0 bases, leaving 6 bases of the junction unmatched. This CDR3 spans 15 amino acids. The germline CDR1 and CDR2 sequences are SGHDT and YYEEEE. The variable domain in full, completed from reference TRBV5-6 and TRBJ1-1, reads DAGVTQSPTHLIKTRGQQVTLRCSPKSGHDTVSWYQQALGQGPQFIFQYYEEEERQRGNFPDRFSGHQFPNYSSELNVNALLLGDSALYLCASSLVQGVSTEAFFGQGTRLTVV.

The V call is TRBV15, the J call TRBJ2-7, with 9 bases identical to TRBD1. Germline V CDR1 and CDR2: LNHNV, YYDKDF (reference sequence). The junction had 6 bases not matched to a gene; V was cut back by 3 bases and J by 3 bases. CDR3 length: 15 amino acids. The CDR3 here is CATSSGQGIFYEQYF. Written as DNA, the CDR3 is TGTGCCACCAGCAGTGGACAGGGGATCTTCTACGAGCAGTACTTC. Based on the CDR3 plus reference TRBV15 and TRBJ2-7, the full variable domain is DAMVIQNPRYQVTQFGKPVTLSCSQTLNHNVMYWYQQKSSQAPKLLFHYYDKDFNNEADTPDNFQSRRPNTSFCFLDIRSPGLGDTAMYLCATSSGQGIFYEQYFGPGTRLTVT.